This entry features one TCR beta chain sequence. This specimen belongs to a study of blood T cell repertoires in COVID-19. The CDR3 is made up of 15 amino acids. V lost 4 bases and J 6 bases, leaving 17 bases between the germline ends. Germline V CDR1 and CDR2: LGHDT, YNNKEL (reference sequence). This table comes from immunoSEQ multiplex PCR, and its TCRdb copy is limited to in-frame clones, with some not included. This sample carries some 180,000 clones, around 90% of them seen once, and the ten largest clones take roughly 2%. The chain recombines TRBV3-1 (or the pseudogene TRBV3-2) with TRBJ2-3, with D maybe TRBD1 (5 bases). Sequencing was done on a sample of peripheral blood. The TCR comes from a man aged 50 to 60 who had recovered from COVID-19. The CDR3 DNA reads TGTGCCAGCAGCCGCGTCTATGGGGCCTCCGATACGCAGTATTTT. It encodes CASSRVYGASDTQYF.